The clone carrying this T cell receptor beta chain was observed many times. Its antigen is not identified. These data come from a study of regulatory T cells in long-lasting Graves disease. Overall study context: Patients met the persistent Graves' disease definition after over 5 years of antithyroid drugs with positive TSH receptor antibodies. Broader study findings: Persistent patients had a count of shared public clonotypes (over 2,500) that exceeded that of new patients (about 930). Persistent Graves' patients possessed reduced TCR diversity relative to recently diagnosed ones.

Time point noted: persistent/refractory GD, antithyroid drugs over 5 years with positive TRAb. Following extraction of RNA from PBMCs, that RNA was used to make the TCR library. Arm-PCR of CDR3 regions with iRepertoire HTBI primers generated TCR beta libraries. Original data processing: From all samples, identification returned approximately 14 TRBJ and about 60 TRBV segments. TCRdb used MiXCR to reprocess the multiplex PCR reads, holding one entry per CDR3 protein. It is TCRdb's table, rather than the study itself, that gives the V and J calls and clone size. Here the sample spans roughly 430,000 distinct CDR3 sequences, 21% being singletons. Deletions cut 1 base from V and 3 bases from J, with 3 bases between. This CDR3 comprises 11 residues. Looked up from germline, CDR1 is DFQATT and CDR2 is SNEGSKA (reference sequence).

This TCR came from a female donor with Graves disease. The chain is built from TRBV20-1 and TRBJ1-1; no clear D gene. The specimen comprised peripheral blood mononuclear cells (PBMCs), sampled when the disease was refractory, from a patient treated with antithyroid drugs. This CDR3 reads CSARAYTEAFF. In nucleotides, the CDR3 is TGCAGTGCTAGAGCATACACTGAAGCTTTCTTT.